The 5 T cell receptor beta chains given below trace back to one sample, sequenced in a study of blood T cell repertoires in COVID-19. The assay was immunoSEQ multiplex PCR, and TCRdb's table has in-frame clones only and misses some. The data show approximately 78,000 clones, with approximately 85% seen just once and approximately 30% held by the top ten. Sequencing was done on a sample of peripheral blood. The receptors were gathered from a man aged 45-65 years with acute or convalescent COVID-19.

This chain uses TRBV5-6 with TRBJ1-2; 9 bases match TRBD1. Germline trimming cut 4 bases from V and 6 bases from J; bases unmatched to any gene: 13. This CDR3 contains 16 residues. Germline values: CDR1 SGHDT, CDR2 YYEEEE. The CDR3 loop reads CASSPAVGTGTHGYTF. CDR3 nucleotides: TGTGCCAGCAGCCCGGCCGTCGGGACAGGGACCCATGGCTACACCTTC.

The chain uses TRBV10-3 and TRBJ2-1; TRBD1 aligns across 11 bases. J gave up 10 bases and V 6 bases, and 2 bases lay outside the gene matches. The germline V gene has CDR1 ENHRY and CDR2 SYGVKD. This CDR3 spans 12 amino acids. The chain's CDR3 is CAIRGQGVEQFF. The DNA of the CDR3 is TGTGCCATCAGGGGACAGGGGGTCGAGCAGTTCTTC.

The chain recombines TRBV6-1 with TRBJ1-2, with 7 bases matching TRBD1. The junction had 14 bases not matched to a gene; V was cut back by 3 bases and J by 7 bases. Germline loops: CDR1 MNHNS, CDR2 SASEGT. The CDR3 has 16 residues. CDR3 coding DNA: TGTGCCAGCAGTGAGACGATGACAGGGTTAATGCTTGGCTACACCTTC. This sequence encodes CASSETMTGLMLGYTF.

V usage is TRBV29-1 and J usage is TRBJ2-7; 8 bases are a match to TRBD1. The germline CDR1 and CDR2 sequences are SQVTM and ANQGSEA. Germline trimming cut 6 bases from V and 4 bases from J; bases unmatched to any gene: 5. This CDR3 region has 12 residues. CDR3 residues: CSVGGTGYEQYF. CDR3 sequence (DNA): TGCAGCGTCGGAGGGACAGGATACGAGCAGTACTTC.

CDR3 protein: CASSYGAYSTSYEQYF. The CDR3 nucleotides are TGTGCCAGCAGTTACGGGGCCTACAGTACCTCCTACGAGCAGTACTTC. The chain is built from TRBV6-5 and TRBJ2-7, with D possibly being TRBD1 (5 bases). The germline V gene encodes CDR1 MNHEY and CDR2 SVGAGI. Trimming removed 2 bases at V and 0 bases at J, with 14 bases between. This CDR3 has 16 amino acids.